The rows below give T cell receptor beta chains drawn from one sample of a study of blood T cell repertoires in COVID-19. Measured with immunoSEQ multiplex PCR; TCRdb has only the in-frame clones, and not every one. The sample has roughly 250,000 clones; about 90% are singletons. The sequencing input was PBMCs or T cells enriched from blood (not recorded which). These receptors were obtained from a woman aged 40-49 years with acute COVID-19. Both conserved end residues are part of each CDR3. The D gene is left open where the match is weak. Some rows have no size entry. The others give once, few or many, or a class for an expanded clone.

j_call: TRBJ2-7
clone_size: -
d_call: TRBD1
v_call: TRBV5-1
cdr3_nt: TGCGCCAGCAGCTTGGACGGACAGGGGTCCTACGAGCAGTACTTC
cdr3_aa: CASSLDGQGSYEQYF

j_call: TRBJ2-7
clone_size: -
d_call: TRBD1
v_call: TRBV27
cdr3_nt: TGTGCCAGCAGTTGGGGACAGGGCTACGAGCAGTACTTC
cdr3_aa: CASSWGQGYEQYF

j_call: TRBJ1-2
clone_size: -
d_call: -
v_call: TRBV6-5
cdr3_nt: TGTGCCAGCAGTTACTCGAGGCAGGGCGCGGACTATGGCTACACCTTC
cdr3_aa: CASSYSRQGADYGYTF

j_call: TRBJ2-7
clone_size: -
d_call: -
v_call: TRBV3-1/TRBV3-2
cdr3_nt: TGTGCCAGCAGCGGGAGTCAGAGCTCCTACGAGCAGTACTTC
cdr3_aa: CASSGSQSSYEQYF

j_call: TRBJ2-7
clone_size: -
d_call: TRBD2
v_call: TRBV28
cdr3_nt: TGTGCCAGCACCCTGGGGCGGGAGATCTCCTACGAGCAGTACTTC
cdr3_aa: CASTLGREISYEQYF

j_call: TRBJ2-3
clone_size: -
d_call: TRBD1
v_call: TRBV6-1
cdr3_nt: TGTGCCAGCAGTGAAGGTGTGAGGGGGCGCACAGATACGCAGTATTTT
cdr3_aa: CASSEGVRGRTDTQYF

j_call: TRBJ1-1
clone_size: -
d_call: -
v_call: TRBV5-1
cdr3_nt: TGCGCCAGCAGCAAGGGGGTGAACACTGAAGCTTTCTTT
cdr3_aa: CASSKGVNTEAFF

j_call: TRBJ2-7
clone_size: -
d_call: -
v_call: TRBV9
cdr3_nt: TGTGCCAGCAGCGCAGGGCCGGGTTCAACCTACGAGCAGTACTTC
cdr3_aa: CASSAGPGSTYEQYF

j_call: TRBJ2-2
clone_size: -
d_call: TRBD2
v_call: TRBV9
cdr3_nt: TGTGCCAGCAGCTCTGAGGGGCGGGGGAGGTACACCGGGGAGCTGTTTTTT
cdr3_aa: CASSSEGRGRYTGELFF

j_call: TRBJ2-5
clone_size: -
d_call: -
v_call: TRBV5-4
cdr3_nt: TGTGCCAGCAGCTTGGACGGGGAGACCCAGTACTTC
cdr3_aa: CASSLDGETQYF

j_call: TRBJ2-2
clone_size: -
d_call: TRBD1
v_call: TRBV14
cdr3_nt: TGTGCCAGCAGCCAAGATTGGAGGACAGGGGGAACCGGGGAGCTGTTTTTT
cdr3_aa: CASSQDWRTGGTGELFF

j_call: TRBJ2-3
clone_size: -
d_call: -
v_call: TRBV5-1
cdr3_nt: TGCGCCAGCAGCTTGGGTAGGGGTACGCAGTATTTT
cdr3_aa: CASSLGRGTQYF

j_call: TRBJ2-1
clone_size: -
d_call: -
v_call: TRBV11-3
cdr3_nt: TGTGCCAGCAGCTTAAGAAATTCGGATGAGCAGTTCTTC
cdr3_aa: CASSLRNSDEQFF

j_call: TRBJ2-1
clone_size: -
d_call: TRBD2
v_call: TRBV7-3
cdr3_nt: TGTGCCAGCAGCCCCCGACTAGCGGGAGGGCCACATGAGCAGTTCTTC
cdr3_aa: CASSPRLAGGPHEQFF

j_call: TRBJ2-7
clone_size: -
d_call: -
v_call: TRBV3-1/TRBV3-2
cdr3_nt: TGTGCCAGCAGCTCAGATACTAGCCACCACGAGCAGTACTTC
cdr3_aa: CASSSDTSHHEQYF

j_call: TRBJ2-7
clone_size: -
d_call: TRBD2
v_call: TRBV7-9
cdr3_nt: TGTGCCAGCAGCGGGCGGGAGCGCTTCTACGAGCAGTACTTC
cdr3_aa: CASSGRERFYEQYF

j_call: TRBJ2-2
clone_size: -
d_call: TRBD2
v_call: TRBV2
cdr3_nt: TGTGCCAGCAGTACTAGCGGGAGGAACACCGGGGAGCTGTTTTTT
cdr3_aa: CASSTSGRNTGELFF

j_call: TRBJ2-1
clone_size: -
d_call: TRBD2
v_call: TRBV23-1
cdr3_nt: TGCGCCAGCAGGCCGGGAGGGTACTCCTACAATGAGCAGTTCTTC
cdr3_aa: CASRPGGYSYNEQFF

j_call: TRBJ1-1
clone_size: -
d_call: -
v_call: TRBV19
cdr3_nt: TGTGCCAGTAGTACGACCGGGACAAACCCAGAAGCTTTCTTT
cdr3_aa: CASSTTGTNPEAFF

j_call: TRBJ2-3
clone_size: once
d_call: -
v_call: TRBV11-2
cdr3_nt: TGTGCCAGCAGCACAGAAGGGGCAGGGGGCACAGATACGCAGTATTTT
cdr3_aa: CASSTEGAGGTDTQYF

j_call: TRBJ1-2
clone_size: once
d_call: TRBD1
v_call: TRBV11-2
cdr3_nt: TGTGCCAGCAGCCCCGGGACAGGGGATTATGGCTACACCTTC
cdr3_aa: CASSPGTGDYGYTF

j_call: TRBJ2-1
clone_size: -
d_call: TRBD1
v_call: TRBV6-5
cdr3_nt: TGTGCCAGCGGGCAGGGGGCGTTAGATGAGCAGTTCTTC
cdr3_aa: CASGQGALDEQFF

j_call: TRBJ2-5
clone_size: -
d_call: TRBD2
v_call: TRBV5-4
cdr3_nt: TGTGCCAGCAGCTTGTCAGGCGGGAGAGGAGAGACCCAGTACTTC
cdr3_aa: CASSLSGGRGETQYF

j_call: TRBJ2-1
clone_size: -
d_call: -
v_call: TRBV7-7
cdr3_nt: TGTACTAGCAGCTTAGTCCCGACTAGTAGTCCTCCCTCTTCCTACAATGAGCAGTTCTTC
cdr3_aa: CTSSLVPTSSPPSSYNEQFF

j_call: TRBJ2-7
clone_size: -
d_call: TRBD1
v_call: TRBV6-5
cdr3_nt: TGTGCCAGCCGCCCTTACAGGGGGCTCTACGAGCAGTACTTC
cdr3_aa: CASRPYRGLYEQYF

j_call: TRBJ2-1
clone_size: -
d_call: TRBD2
v_call: TRBV18
cdr3_nt: TGTGCCAGCTCACGCGGGACTAGCGGGAGGTCTGAGCAGTTCTTC
cdr3_aa: CASSRGTSGRSEQFF

j_call: TRBJ2-5
clone_size: -
d_call: TRBD1
v_call: TRBV5-6
cdr3_nt: TGTGCCAGCAGCCTCAGGGGGTACGCAGAGACCCAGTACTTC
cdr3_aa: CASSLRGYAETQYF

j_call: TRBJ2-1
clone_size: -
d_call: -
v_call: TRBV5-1
cdr3_nt: TGCGCCAGCAGCTTGGGCACAGGGTCTGGGAACAATGAGCAGTTCTTC
cdr3_aa: CASSLGTGSGNNEQFF

j_call: TRBJ1-2
clone_size: -
d_call: TRBD1
v_call: TRBV6-1
cdr3_nt: TGTGCCAGCAGTGAAGGGGGACAGTTAGCTAACTATGGCTACACCTTC
cdr3_aa: CASSEGGQLANYGYTF

j_call: TRBJ1-2
clone_size: -
d_call: -
v_call: TRBV7-9
cdr3_nt: TGTGCCAGCAGCTTAGGGAGCTATGGCTACACCTTC
cdr3_aa: CASSLGSYGYTF

j_call: TRBJ2-1
clone_size: -
d_call: TRBD2
v_call: TRBV27
cdr3_nt: TGTGCCAGCAGTACCTTGGGACTAGCGAACAATGAGCAGTTCTTC
cdr3_aa: CASSTLGLANNEQFF

j_call: TRBJ1-1
clone_size: -
d_call: TRBD1
v_call: TRBV11-3
cdr3_nt: TGTGCCAGCAGCACAAGGACAGGTGGGTCCACTGAAGCTTTCTTT
cdr3_aa: CASSTRTGGSTEAFF

j_call: TRBJ1-4
clone_size: -
d_call: -
v_call: TRBV2
cdr3_nt: TGTGCCAGCAGTGGGGGCAGGGGAGTTTTCGAAAAACTGTTTTTT
cdr3_aa: CASSGGRGVFEKLFF

j_call: TRBJ2-2
clone_size: -
d_call: -
v_call: TRBV4-1
cdr3_nt: TGCGCCAGCAGCCATCTAGCGGAGCTGTTTTTT
cdr3_aa: CASSHLAELFF